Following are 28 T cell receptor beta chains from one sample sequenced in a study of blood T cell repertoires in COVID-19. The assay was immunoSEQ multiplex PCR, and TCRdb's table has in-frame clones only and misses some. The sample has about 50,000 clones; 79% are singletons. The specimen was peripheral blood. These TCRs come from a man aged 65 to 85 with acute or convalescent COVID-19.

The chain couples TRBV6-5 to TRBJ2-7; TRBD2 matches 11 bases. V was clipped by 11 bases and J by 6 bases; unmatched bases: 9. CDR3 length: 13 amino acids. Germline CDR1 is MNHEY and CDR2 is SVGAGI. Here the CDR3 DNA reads TGTGCCGCCGCGACTAGCGGGATCGGCGAGCAGTACTTC. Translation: CAAATSGIGEQYF.

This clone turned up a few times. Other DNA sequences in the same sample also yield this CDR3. The CDR3, as DNA: TGTGCCTTCGGGATGCTGGGCCCGATGGCCCGACGGGAGACCCAGTACTTC. Its protein product is CAFGMLGPMARRETQYF. The chain is built from TRBV28 and TRBJ2-5; perhaps TRBD2 as D (5 bases). The V gene lost 11 bases and the J gene lost 5 bases, with 30 bases spanning the gap. Germline values: CDR1 MDHEN, CDR2 SYDVKM. This CDR3 region has 17 residues.

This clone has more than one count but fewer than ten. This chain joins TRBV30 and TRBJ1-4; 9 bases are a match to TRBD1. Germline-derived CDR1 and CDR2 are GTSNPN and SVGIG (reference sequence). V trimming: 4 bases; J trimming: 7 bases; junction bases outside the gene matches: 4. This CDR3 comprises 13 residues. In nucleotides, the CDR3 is TGTGCCTGGATCCGACAGGGGGGTGAAAAACTGTTTTTT. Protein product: CAWIRQGGEKLFF.

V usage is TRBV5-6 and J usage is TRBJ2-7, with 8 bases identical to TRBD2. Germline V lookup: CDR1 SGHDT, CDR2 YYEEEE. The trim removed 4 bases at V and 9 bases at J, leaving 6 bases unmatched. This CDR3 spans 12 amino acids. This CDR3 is CASSPAGGVQYF. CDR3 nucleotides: TGTGCCAGCAGCCCGGCGGGGGGCGTGCAGTACTTC. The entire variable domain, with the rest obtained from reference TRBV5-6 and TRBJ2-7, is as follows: DAGVTQSPTHLIKTRGQQVTLRCSPKSGHDTVSWYQQALGQGPQFIFQYYEEEERQRGNFPDRFSGHQFPNYSSELNVNALLLGDSALYLCASSPAGGVQYFGPGTRLTVT.

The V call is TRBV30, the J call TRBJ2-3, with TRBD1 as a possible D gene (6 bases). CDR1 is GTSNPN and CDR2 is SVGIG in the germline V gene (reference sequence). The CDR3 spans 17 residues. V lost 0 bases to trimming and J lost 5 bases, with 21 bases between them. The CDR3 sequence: CAWSVRLTGQTRDTQYF. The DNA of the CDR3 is TGTGCCTGGAGTGTCAGACTCACCGGACAGACCCGAGATACGCAGTATTTT.

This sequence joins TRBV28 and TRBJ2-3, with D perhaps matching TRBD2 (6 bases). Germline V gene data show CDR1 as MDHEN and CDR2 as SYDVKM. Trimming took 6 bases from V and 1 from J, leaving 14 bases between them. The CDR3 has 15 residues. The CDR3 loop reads CASSSRLDGTDTQYF. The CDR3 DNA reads TGTGCCAGCAGCTCCCGACTAGACGGCACAGATACGCAGTATTTT.

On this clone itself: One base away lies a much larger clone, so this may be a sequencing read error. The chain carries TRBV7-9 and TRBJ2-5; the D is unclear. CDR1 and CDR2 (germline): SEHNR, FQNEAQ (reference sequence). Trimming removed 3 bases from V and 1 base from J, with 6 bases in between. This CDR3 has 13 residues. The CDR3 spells CASSFDIQETQYF. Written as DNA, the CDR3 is TGTGCCAGCAGCTTCGACATCCAAGAGACCCAGTACTTC.

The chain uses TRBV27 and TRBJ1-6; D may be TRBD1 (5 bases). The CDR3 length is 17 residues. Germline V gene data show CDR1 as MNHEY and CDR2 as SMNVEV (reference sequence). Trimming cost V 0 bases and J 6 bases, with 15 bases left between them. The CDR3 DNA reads TGTGCCAGCAGTTTATCCGCAGGAGGGGATTTTAATTCACCCCTCCACTTT. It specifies CASSLSAGGDFNSPLHF.

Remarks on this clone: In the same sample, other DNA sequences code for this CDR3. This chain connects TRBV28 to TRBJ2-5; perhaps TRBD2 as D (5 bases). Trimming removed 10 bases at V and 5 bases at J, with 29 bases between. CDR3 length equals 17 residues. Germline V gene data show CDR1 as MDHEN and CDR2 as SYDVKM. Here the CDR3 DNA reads TGTGCCATCGGTAAGCCGGGCCCGAGGGCCCGACGGGAGACCCAGTACTTC. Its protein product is CAIGKPGPRARRETQYF.

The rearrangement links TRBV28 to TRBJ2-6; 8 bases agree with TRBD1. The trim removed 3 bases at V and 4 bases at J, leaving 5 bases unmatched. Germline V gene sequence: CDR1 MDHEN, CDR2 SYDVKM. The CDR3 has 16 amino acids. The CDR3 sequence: CASSLGQGAGANVLTF. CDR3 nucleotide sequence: TGTGCCAGCAGTTTGGGGCAGGGGGCCGGGGCCAACGTCCTGACTTTC.

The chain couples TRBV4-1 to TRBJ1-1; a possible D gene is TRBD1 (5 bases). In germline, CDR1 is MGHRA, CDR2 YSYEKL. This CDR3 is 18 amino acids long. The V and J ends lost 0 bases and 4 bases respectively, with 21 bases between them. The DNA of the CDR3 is TGCGCCAGCAGCCAAGATTATAGTGCAGGGTCGATCTTCACTGAAGCTTTCTTT. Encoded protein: CASSQDYSAGSIFTEAFF.

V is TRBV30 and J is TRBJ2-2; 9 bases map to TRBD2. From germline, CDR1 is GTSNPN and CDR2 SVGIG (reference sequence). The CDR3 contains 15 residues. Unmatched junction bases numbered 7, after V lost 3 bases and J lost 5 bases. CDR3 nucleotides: TGTGCCTGGAGGCATAGCGGGGGCCCTACCGGGGAGCTGTTTTTT. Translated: CAWRHSGGPTGELFF.

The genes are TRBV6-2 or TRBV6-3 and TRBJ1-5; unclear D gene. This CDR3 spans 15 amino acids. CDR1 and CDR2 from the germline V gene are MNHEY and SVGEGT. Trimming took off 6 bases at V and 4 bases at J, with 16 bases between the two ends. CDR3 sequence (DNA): TGTGCCAGCAGCGTAACCTCGACCGGGAATCAGCCCCAGCATTTT. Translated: CASSVTSTGNQPQHF.

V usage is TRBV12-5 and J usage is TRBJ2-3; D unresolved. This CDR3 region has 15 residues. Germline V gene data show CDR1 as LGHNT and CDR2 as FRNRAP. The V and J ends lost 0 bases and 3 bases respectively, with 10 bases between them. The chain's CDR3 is CASGLVRAWTDTQYF. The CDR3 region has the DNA TGTGCTAGTGGTTTGGTAAGAGCGTGGACAGATACGCAGTATTTT.

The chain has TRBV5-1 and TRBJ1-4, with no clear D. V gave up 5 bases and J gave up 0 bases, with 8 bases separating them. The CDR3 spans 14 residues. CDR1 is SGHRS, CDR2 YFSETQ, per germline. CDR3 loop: CASREVSTNEKLFF. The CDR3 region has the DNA TGCGCCAGCAGGGAGGTCTCAACTAATGAAAAACTGTTTTTT.

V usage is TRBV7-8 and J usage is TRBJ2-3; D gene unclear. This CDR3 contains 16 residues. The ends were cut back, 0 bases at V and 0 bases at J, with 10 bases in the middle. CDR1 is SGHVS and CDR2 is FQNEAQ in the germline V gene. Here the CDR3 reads CASSLANAISTDTQYF. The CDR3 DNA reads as TGTGCCAGCAGCTTAGCGAACGCGATTAGCACAGATACGCAGTATTTT.

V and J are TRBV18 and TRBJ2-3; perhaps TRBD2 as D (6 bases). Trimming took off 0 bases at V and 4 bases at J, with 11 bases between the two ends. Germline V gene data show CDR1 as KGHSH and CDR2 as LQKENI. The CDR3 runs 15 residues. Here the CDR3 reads CASSPPEGGADTQYF. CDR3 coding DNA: TGTGCCAGCTCACCACCGGAGGGAGGAGCAGATACGCAGTATTTT.

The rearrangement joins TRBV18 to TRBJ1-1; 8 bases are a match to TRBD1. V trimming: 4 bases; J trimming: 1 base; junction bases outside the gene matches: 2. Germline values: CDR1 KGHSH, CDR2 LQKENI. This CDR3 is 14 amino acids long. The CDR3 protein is CASSQGQGNTEAFF. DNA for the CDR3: TGTGCCAGCTCACAAGGACAGGGGAACACTGAAGCTTTCTTT.

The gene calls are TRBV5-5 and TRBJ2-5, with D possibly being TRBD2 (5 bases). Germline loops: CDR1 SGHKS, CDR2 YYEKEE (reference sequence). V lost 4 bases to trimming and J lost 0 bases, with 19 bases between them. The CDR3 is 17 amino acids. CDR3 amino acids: CASSKHPGTAYQETQYF. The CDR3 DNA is TGTGCCAGCAGCAAACACCCGGGAACGGCGTACCAAGAGACCCAGTACTTC.

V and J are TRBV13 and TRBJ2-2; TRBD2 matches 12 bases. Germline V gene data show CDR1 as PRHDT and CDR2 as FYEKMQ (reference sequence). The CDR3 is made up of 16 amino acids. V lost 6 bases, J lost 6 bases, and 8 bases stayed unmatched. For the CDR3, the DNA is TGTGCCAGCAGTTCGGCTAGCGGGGGGGGACCCGGGGAGCTGTTTTTT. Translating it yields CASSSASGGGPGELFF.

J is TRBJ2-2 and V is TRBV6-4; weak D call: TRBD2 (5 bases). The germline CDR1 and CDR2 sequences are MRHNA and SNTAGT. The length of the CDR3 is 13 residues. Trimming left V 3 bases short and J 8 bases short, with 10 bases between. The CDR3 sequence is CASSEQGGGELFF. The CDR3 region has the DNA TGTGCCAGCAGTGAACAAGGAGGAGGGGAGCTGTTTTTT.

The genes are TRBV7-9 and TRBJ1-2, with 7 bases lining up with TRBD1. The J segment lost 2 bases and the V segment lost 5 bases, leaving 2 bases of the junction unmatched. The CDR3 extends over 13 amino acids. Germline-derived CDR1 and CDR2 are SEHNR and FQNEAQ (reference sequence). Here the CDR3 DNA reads TGTGCCAGCAGCCGGGGACAGAACTATGGCTACACCTTC. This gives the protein CASSRGQNYGYTF.

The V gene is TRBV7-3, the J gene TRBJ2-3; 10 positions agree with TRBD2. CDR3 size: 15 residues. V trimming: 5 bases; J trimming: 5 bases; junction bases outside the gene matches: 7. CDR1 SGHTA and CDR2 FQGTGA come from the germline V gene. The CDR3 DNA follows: TGTGCCAGCAGCCGTAGCGGGAGGCGGGGAGATACGCAGTATTTT. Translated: CASSRSGRRGDTQYF.

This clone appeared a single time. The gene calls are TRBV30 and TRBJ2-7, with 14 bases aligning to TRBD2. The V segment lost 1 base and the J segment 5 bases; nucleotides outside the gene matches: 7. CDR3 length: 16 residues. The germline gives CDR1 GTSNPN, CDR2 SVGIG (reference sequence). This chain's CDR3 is CAWSARLAGGPHEQYF. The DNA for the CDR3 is TGTGCCTGGAGTGCTCGACTAGCGGGAGGGCCGCACGAGCAGTACTTC.

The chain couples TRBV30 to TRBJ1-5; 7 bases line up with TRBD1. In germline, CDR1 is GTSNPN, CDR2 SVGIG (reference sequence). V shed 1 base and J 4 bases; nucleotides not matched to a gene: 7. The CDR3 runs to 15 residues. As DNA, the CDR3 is TGTGCCTGGAGTGAAGGGACAGCATTAAATCAGCCCCAGCATTTT. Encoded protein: CAWSEGTALNQPQHF.

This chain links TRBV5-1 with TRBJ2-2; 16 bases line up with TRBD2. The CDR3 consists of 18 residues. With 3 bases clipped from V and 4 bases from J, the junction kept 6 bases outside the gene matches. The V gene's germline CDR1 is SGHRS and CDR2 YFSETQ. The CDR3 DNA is TGCGCCAGCAGCTCGGGACTAGCGGGAGGGCTCGGCACCGGGGAGCTGTTTTTT. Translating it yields CASSSGLAGGLGTGELFF.

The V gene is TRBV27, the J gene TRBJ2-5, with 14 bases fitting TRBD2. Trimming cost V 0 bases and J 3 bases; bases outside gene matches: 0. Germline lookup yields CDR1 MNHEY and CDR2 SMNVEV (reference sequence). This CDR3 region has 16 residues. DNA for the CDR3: TGTGCCAGCAGTTTATCGGGACTAGCGGGGGAAGAGACCCAGTACTTC. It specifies CASSLSGLAGEETQYF.

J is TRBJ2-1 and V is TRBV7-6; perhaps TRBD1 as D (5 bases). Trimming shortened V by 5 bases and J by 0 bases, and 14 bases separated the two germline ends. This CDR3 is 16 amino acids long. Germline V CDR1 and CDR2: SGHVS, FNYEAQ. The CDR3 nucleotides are TGTGCCAGCAGCATATCAGGGCAGGGCTCCTACAATGAGCAGTTCTTC. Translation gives CASSISGQGSYNEQFF.